The present T cell receptor (beta chain) was sequenced within a study of blood T cell repertoires in COVID-19. About the research overall: Samples taken during acute and convalescent COVID-19 were collected in the United States, Italy and Spain.

V was clipped by 5 bases and J by 5 bases; unmatched bases: 5. The germline gives CDR1 MDHEN, CDR2 SYDVKM. This CDR3 has 15 residues. As handled by the study authors: Reference gene primer amplification in the assay estimated nucleated cell counts. Sequenced by immunoSEQ multiplex PCR; TCRdb stores in-frame clones only, minus some. The DNA gave D and trimming, while V, J and clone size come from that table. The table shows 95,000 to 120,000 clones, with over 75% occurring only once. This clonotype was sampled from a human donor in a cohort sampled during active COVID-19. The chain employs TRBV28 and TRBJ1-4; the match to TRBD1 covers 10 bases. Sequencing input: peripheral blood. As DNA, the CDR3 is TGTGCCAGCAGTCCCCGGACAGGGGGAAATGAAAAACTGTTTTTT. This encodes CASSPRTGGNEKLFF.